This TCR beta chain was captured by sequencing in a study of T cell responses to AZD1222 COVID-19 vaccine. Findings and limits, study-wide: Clonal diversity was possibly underestimated, and the donors were mostly white British, with more females. The number of AZD1222 recipients seropositive at baseline was only five or six. Among spike-specific TCRs, nearly half reportedly target unmutated variant regions. Dominant CD4 TCR responses targeted spike regions 160-218 and 743-854.

This clone came up once. The antigen is not known. Clones were sequenced by immunoSEQ multiplex PCR, and TCRdb holds only the in-frame ones, with some missing. The profile covers 100,000 or so clones, with 86% appearing a single time and approximately 1.3% taken by the ten largest. The CDR3 has 14 amino acids. Trimming shortened V by 4 bases and J by 4 bases, and 13 bases separated the two germline ends. Germline loops: CDR1 GTSNPN, CDR2 SVGIG (reference sequence). The clonotype comes from an adult in good health. The J gene is TRBJ1-4, the V gene TRBV30, with D perhaps TRBD1 (5 bases). The sample was peripheral blood, taken on day 0 of AZD1222 vaccination. Here the CDR3 DNA reads TGTGCCTGGAATAGTCAGGGCTTTAATGAAAAACTGTTTTTT. Residues: CAWNSQGFNEKLFF.